Here is one T cell receptor (beta chain) with its context. Antigen unknown. This entry belongs to a study of T-cell memory formation after mild COVID-19. Findings and caveats of the study: Memory from before infection featured some responding clones, which suggests cross-reactive memory joined.

Libraries for TCRalpha and TCRbeta carried sample barcodes and unique molecular identifiers via 5'RACE. TCRdb itself ran the 5' RACE reads through MiXCR, one entry per CDR3 protein. The sample includes around 29,000 distinct CDR3 sequences, 9% to 15% seen only once; the top ten take 13% to 15%. There are 13 residues in the CDR3. Germline V gene sequence: CDR1 SGHDT, CDR2 YYEEEE. V was trimmed by 2 bases and J by 2 bases, leaving 8 bases between them. The source material was PBMCs or a T cell subset sorted from them (not recorded which). This rearrangement joins TRBV5-6 to TRBJ2-7; D unresolved. This receptor was obtained from an adult woman who had mild COVID-19 (a few samples of this study predate the infection). Cell type and time point are not known. The DNA of the CDR3 is TGTGCCAGCAGCTTTAAGGGTGCCTACGAGCAGTACTTC. Its protein is CASSFKGAYEQYF.